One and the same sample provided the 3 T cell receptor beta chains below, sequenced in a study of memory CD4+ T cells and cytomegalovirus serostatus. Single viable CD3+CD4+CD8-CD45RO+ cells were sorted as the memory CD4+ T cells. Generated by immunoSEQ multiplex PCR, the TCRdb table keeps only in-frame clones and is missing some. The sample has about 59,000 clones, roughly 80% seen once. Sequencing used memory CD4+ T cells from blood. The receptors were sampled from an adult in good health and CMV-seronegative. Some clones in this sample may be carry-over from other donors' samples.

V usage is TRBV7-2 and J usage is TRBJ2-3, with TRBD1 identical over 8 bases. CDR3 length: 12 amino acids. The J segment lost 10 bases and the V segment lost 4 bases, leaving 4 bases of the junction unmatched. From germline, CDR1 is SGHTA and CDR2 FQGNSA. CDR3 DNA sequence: TGTGCCAGCAGCTCCAGGACAGGGCCGCAGTATTTT. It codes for CASSSRTGPQYF.

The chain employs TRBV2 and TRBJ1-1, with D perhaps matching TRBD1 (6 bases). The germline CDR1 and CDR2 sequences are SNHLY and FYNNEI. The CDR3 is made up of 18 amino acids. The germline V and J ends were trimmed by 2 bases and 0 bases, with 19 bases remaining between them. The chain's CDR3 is CASSEYQGLILMNTEAFF. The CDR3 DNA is TGTGCCAGCAGTGAATATCAGGGGTTAATTTTAATGAACACTGAAGCTTTCTTT.

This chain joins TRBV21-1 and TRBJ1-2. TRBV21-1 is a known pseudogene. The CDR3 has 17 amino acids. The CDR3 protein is CASSKAGNQYPNYGYTF. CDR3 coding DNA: TGTGCCAGCAGCAAAGCAGGGAACCAATATCCTAACTATGGCTACACCTTC.